Each of the 21 T cell receptor beta chains below was sequenced from the same sample in a study of response to subunit inactivated influenza vaccine. TCRdb analysed the RT-PCR reads with MiXCR anew, one entry per CDR3 protein. Among approximately 680,000 distinct CDR3 sequences listed, 15% to 19% were seen once. The sequencing used PBMCs from blood, collected approximately 12 days after vaccination. The receptors come from a man aged 45-65 years who received an inactivated influenza vaccine.

This clonotype has only a few counts. The chain recombines TRBV6-1 with TRBJ2-7; D gene uncertain. Per the germline V gene, CDR1 is MNHNS and CDR2 is SASEGT. This CDR3 contains 12 residues. Trimming stripped 7 bases from V and 0 bases from J, with 7 bases between. The CDR3 DNA reads TGTGCCAGCACAGAAACCTCCTACGAGCAGTACTTC. This gives the protein CASTETSYEQYF.

This clonotype was detected ten times or more. An end of the junction differs from the germline gene, which may be a read error. The chain carries TRBV5-1 and TRBJ2-5; D is perhaps TRBD1 or TRBD2 (5 bases each). The germline V gene encodes CDR1 SGHRS and CDR2 YFSETQ. This CDR3 comprises 14 residues. CDR3 sequence: CASSLGTLQETQYF. The CDR3 DNA sequence: TGTGCCAGCAGCTTAGGGACGCTTCAAGAGACCCAGTACTTC.

This clonotype was seen only a few times. The chain has TRBV5-6 and TRBJ1-1, with 7 bases lining up with TRBD1. CDR3 size: 15 residues. Per germline, CDR1 SGHDT and CDR2 YYEEEE. Germline trimming cut 1 base from V and 3 bases from J; bases unmatched to any gene: 6. DNA for the CDR3: TGTGCCAGCAGCTTGTTCGGGACAGTCCACACTGAAGCTTTCTTT. This codes for CASSLFGTVHTEAFF.

This clonotype appeared once. This chain joins TRBV18 and TRBJ1-5; TRBD1 matches 8 bases. Losses at the gene ends were 6 bases for V and 8 bases for J; bases not matched to a gene: 9. Looked up from germline, CDR1 is KGHSH and CDR2 is LQKENI. The length of the CDR3 is 14 residues. The CDR3 nucleotides are TGTGCCAGCTCTCTAGGGACAGGAGAGAAGCCCCAGCATTTT. This encodes CASSLGTGEKPQHF.

This clonotype was seen a few times. The V call is TRBV3-1, the J call TRBJ2-7; perhaps TRBD1 as D (6 bases). V lost 1 base and J 3 bases, leaving 10 bases between the germline ends. Germline CDR1 reads LGHDT; CDR2 reads YNNKEL (reference sequence). There are 14 residues in the CDR3. The CDR3 sequence: CASSQARQDYEQYF. For the CDR3, the DNA is TGTGCCAGCAGCCAAGCGCGACAGGACTACGAGCAGTACTTC.

The gene calls are TRBV6-1 and TRBJ2-4; TRBD2 matches 11 bases. The CDR3 length is 17 residues. In germline, CDR1 is MNHNS, CDR2 SASEGT. The V segment lost 2 bases and the J segment 4 bases; nucleotides outside the gene matches: 7. CDR3 nucleotide sequence: TGTGCCAGCAGTGAACTCTCTAGCGGGGGGCAGAAAAACATTCAGTACTTC. This codes for CASSELSSGGQKNIQYF.

This clonotype occurred a few times. The V call is TRBV5-1, the J call TRBJ2-6; 11 bases line up with TRBD2. Germline CDR1 reads SGHRS; CDR2 reads YFSETQ. The V gene end was trimmed by 2 bases and the J gene end by 2 bases; junction bases not matched to a gene: 3. The CDR3 sequence is 17 residues long. The chain's CDR3 is CASSFTSGSTGANVLTF. The CDR3 DNA sequence: TGCGCCAGCAGCTTTACTAGCGGGAGCACTGGGGCCAACGTCCTGACTTTC.

This clonotype was recorded only once. This chain joins TRBV14 and TRBJ2-5; D is unresolved. This CDR3 is built from 14 residues. Germline lookup yields CDR1 SGHDN and CDR2 FVKESK. Between the trimmed V and J ends, which lost 4 bases and 5 bases, there was a span of 14 bases. CDR3 sequence: CASSPRIVRETQYF. As DNA, the CDR3 is TGTGCCAGCAGCCCACGGATAGTCCGGGAGACCCAGTACTTC.

The rearrangement joins TRBV6-2 or TRBV6-3 to TRBJ1-1; the match to TRBD1 covers 7 bases. V shed 3 bases and J 2 bases; nucleotides not matched to a gene: 12. Germline CDR1 is MNHEY and CDR2 is SVGEGT. The length of the CDR3 is 17 residues. The CDR3 reads CASSYNHRDSFNTEAFF. The DNA for the CDR3 is TGTGCCAGCAGTTATAATCACCGGGACAGTTTCAACACTGAAGCTTTCTTT.

This clonotype appeared many times. The chain combines TRBV5-1 with TRBJ2-5; 10 nucleotides agree with TRBD2. The junction had 5 bases not matched to a gene; V was cut back by 4 bases and J by 5 bases. Germline CDR1 reads SGHRS; CDR2 reads YFSETQ. The CDR3 extends over 14 amino acids. The chain's CDR3 is CASSPGTSAETQYF. CDR3 in DNA: TGCGCCAGCAGCCCCGGGACTAGCGCGGAGACCCAGTACTTC.

This clonotype occurred many times. The V and J genes are TRBV12-3 or TRBV12-4 and TRBJ2-1; TRBD2 might be the D (5 bases). Trimming pared 6 bases from V and 6 bases from J, leaving 12 bases between. The CDR3 length is 13 residues. The CDR3 coding sequence is TGTGCCAGCAGGAAAACTAGAGGCAATGAGCAGTTCTTC. It codes for CASRKTRGNEQFF.

This chain links TRBV20-1 with TRBJ1-1; maybe TRBD1 (5 bases). Germline V gene sequence: CDR1 DFQATT, CDR2 SNEGSKA (reference sequence). The CDR3 covers 13 residues. Trimming took off 0 bases at V and 7 bases at J, with 12 bases between the two ends. The CDR3 DNA sequence: TGCAGTGCTAGAGATGCGGGGACCTTTGAAGCTTTCTTT. It encodes CSARDAGTFEAFF.

The gene calls are TRBV12-3 or TRBV12-4 and TRBJ1-6; 7 bases agree with TRBD1. The CDR3 runs 19 residues. V was pared by 8 bases and J by 0 bases, with 16 bases of the junction left unmatched. Written as DNA, the CDR3 is TGTGCCAGCCAGACCTTAAGCGGACAGGCAAGCTCCTATAATTCACCCCTCCACTTT. This translates into CASQTLSGQASSYNSPLHF.

The CDR3 DNA reads TGTGCCAGCAGTTACCCTGTAGGGCGGGAAGGCTACAATGAGCAGTTCTTC. It specifies CASSYPVGREGYNEQFF. This chain links TRBV6-2 or TRBV6-3 with TRBJ2-1; maybe TRBD2 (6 bases). This CDR3 spans 17 amino acids. CDR1 and CDR2 (germline): MNHEY, SVGEGT. V shed 2 bases and J shed 3 bases, with 17 bases lying between them.

This clonotype has more than one count but fewer than ten. The J gene is TRBJ2-3, the V gene TRBV24-1; 10 bases fit TRBD2. The germline V gene has CDR1 KGHDR and CDR2 SFDVKD. Germline trimming cut 7 bases from V and 2 bases from J; bases unmatched to any gene: 14. The CDR3 extends over 18 amino acids. Here the CDR3 reads CATSSTSGAERITDTQYF. CDR3 bases: TGTGCCACCAGCTCTACTAGCGGGGCCGAACGGATCACAGATACGCAGTATTTT.

This chain connects TRBV11-2 to TRBJ2-7, with D unclear. This CDR3 has 14 amino acids. With 5 bases removed from V and 3 bases from J, the gap between germline ends came to 14 bases. CDR1 SGHAT and CDR2 FQNNGV come from the germline V gene. The DNA for the CDR3 is TGTGCCAGCAGCCAAGGACGTTTGGGCTACGAGCAGTACTTC. This codes for CASSQGRLGYEQYF.

The chain has TRBV7-9 and TRBJ1-2; D might be TRBD1 (5 bases). The CDR3 is made up of 14 amino acids. Per germline, CDR1 SEHNR and CDR2 FQNEAQ (reference sequence). Between the trimmed V and J ends, which lost 1 base and 3 bases, there was a span of 9 bases. The CDR3 region is CASSLGGPHYGYTF. In nucleotides, the CDR3 is TGTGCCAGCAGCTTAGGGGGCCCCCACTATGGCTACACCTTC.

The V call is TRBV24-1, the J call TRBJ2-1, with D possibly matching TRBD2 (6 bases). There are 13 residues in the CDR3. Between the trimmed V and J ends, which lost 5 bases and 5 bases, there was a span of 9 bases. The germline V gene encodes CDR1 KGHDR and CDR2 SFDVKD. DNA of the CDR3: TGTGCCACCAGTGGACTAGTGCACAATGAGCAGTTCTTC. This translates into CATSGLVHNEQFF.

This clonotype has a handful of counts. This chain links TRBV6-2 or TRBV6-3 with TRBJ2-3; the D is unclear. Germline V gene lookup returns CDR1 MNHEY and CDR2 SVGEGT. V shed 6 bases and J shed 4 bases, with 11 bases lying between them. The CDR3 has 13 amino acids. The CDR3 protein is CASRSVPADTQYF. The CDR3 DNA sequence: TGTGCCAGCAGATCAGTACCCGCAGATACGCAGTATTTT.

CDR3 DNA sequence: TGCAGTGCGCCCAGGGGTCATACGGGGGGGCGTGAAAAACTGTTTTTT. It codes for CSAPRGHTGGREKLFF. This rearrangement joins TRBV20-1 to TRBJ1-4, with D possibly being TRBD1 (6 bases). CDR1 is DFQATT, CDR2 SNEGSKA, per germline (reference sequence). The length of the CDR3 is 16 residues. The germline V and J ends were trimmed by 6 bases and 7 bases, with 24 bases remaining between them.

V is TRBV14 and J is TRBJ2-3; TRBD1 matches 9 bases. The V gene's germline CDR1 is SGHDN and CDR2 FVKESK. This CDR3 is 16 amino acids long. The V gene end was trimmed by 1 base and the J gene end by 4 bases; junction bases not matched to a gene: 6. This chain's CDR3 is CASSQARDRVSDTQYF. Written as DNA, the CDR3 is TGTGCCAGCAGCCAAGCCCGGGACAGGGTGTCAGATACGCAGTATTTT. Full variable domain (missing parts from reference TRBV14 and TRBJ2-3): EAGVTQFPSHSVIEKGQTVTLRCDPISGHDNLYWYRRVMGKEIKFLLHFVKESKQDESGMPNNRFLAERTGGTYSTLKVQPAELEDSGVYFCASSQARDRVSDTQYFGPGTRLTVL.